In its sample, the clone carrying this TCR beta chain was seen a few times. Its antigen is unknown. This could be a read error, since a much larger clone is one nucleotide away. This entry comes from a study of blood T cells in healthy people across ages. Study-wide results and limits: A roughly linear age-dependent decrease characterized TCR beta diversity per million T cells.

Each donor had approximately 10 milliliters of peripheral blood drawn. Per-sample PBMC isolation yielded at least 6.5 million cells. PCR was performed a second time for about 6 to 12 cycles using a sample-barcoded 5' primer and a J-beta primer mix. Each cDNA molecule received a tag from a template-switch adaptor that had 12 random nucleotides. TCRdb re-analysed the 5' RACE reads in MiXCR, keeping a single row per CDR3 protein. Here the sample spans about 1.1 million distinct CDR3 sequences, under 40% being singletons. This TCR came from a man between 18 and 29 years old in good health. The sample consisted of blood.

CDR3 nucleotide sequence: TGCGCCAGCAGCGTGGGAGGGACCGAAGATACGCAGTATTTT. Its translation: CASSVGGTEDTQYF. The chain has TRBV5-1 and TRBJ2-3, with 7 bases that match TRBD2. CDR1 and CDR2 (germline): SGHRS, YFSETQ. The V gene end was trimmed by 4 bases and the J gene end by 5 bases; junction bases not matched to a gene: 7. This CDR3 is 14 amino acids long.